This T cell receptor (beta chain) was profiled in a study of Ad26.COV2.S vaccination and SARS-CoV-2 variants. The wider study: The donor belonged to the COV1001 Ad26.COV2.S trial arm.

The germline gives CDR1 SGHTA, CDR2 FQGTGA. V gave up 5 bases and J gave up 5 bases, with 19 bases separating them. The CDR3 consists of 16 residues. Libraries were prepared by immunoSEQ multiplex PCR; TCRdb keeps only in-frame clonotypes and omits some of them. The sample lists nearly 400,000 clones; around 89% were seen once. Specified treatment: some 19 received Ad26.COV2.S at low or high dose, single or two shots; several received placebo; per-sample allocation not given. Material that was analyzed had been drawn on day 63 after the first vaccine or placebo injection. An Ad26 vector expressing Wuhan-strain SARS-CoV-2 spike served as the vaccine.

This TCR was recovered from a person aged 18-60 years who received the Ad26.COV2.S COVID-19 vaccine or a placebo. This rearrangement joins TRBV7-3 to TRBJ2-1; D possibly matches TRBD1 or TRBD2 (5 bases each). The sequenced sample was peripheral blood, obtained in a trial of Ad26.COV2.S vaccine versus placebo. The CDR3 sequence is CASSHGAGVGDNEQFF. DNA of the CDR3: TGTGCCAGCAGCCACGGAGCCGGGGTGGGGGACAATGAGCAGTTCTTC.